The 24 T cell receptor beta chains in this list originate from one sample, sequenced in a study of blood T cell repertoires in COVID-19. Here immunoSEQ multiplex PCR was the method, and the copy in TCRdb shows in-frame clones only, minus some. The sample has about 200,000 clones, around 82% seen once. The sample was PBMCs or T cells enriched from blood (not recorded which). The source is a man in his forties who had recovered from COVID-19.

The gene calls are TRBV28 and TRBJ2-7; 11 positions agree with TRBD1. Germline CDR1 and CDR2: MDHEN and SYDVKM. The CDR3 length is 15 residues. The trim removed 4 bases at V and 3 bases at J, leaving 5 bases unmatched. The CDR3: CASSSSDRGLYEQYF. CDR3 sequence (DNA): TGTGCCAGCAGTTCCTCGGACAGGGGGCTCTACGAGCAGTACTTC.

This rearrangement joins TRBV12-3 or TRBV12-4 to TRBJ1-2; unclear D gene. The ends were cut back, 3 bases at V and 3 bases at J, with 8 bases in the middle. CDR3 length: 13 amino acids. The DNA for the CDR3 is TGTGCCAGCAGTTTGTGGAGGGACTATGGCTACACCTTC. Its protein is CASSLWRDYGYTF.

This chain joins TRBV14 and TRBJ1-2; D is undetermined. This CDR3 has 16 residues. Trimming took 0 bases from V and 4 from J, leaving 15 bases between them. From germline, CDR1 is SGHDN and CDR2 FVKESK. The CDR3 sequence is CASSQEGVWAIYGYTF. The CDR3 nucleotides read TGTGCCAGCAGCCAAGAGGGCGTATGGGCAATCTATGGCTACACCTTC.

CDR3 protein: CASSWGANEKLFF. CDR3 coding DNA: TGTGCCAGCAGTTGGGGGGCTAATGAAAAACTGTTTTTT. The chain links TRBV6-5 to TRBJ1-4, with D maybe TRBD1 (5 bases). With 4 bases removed from V and 3 bases from J, the gap between germline ends came to 6 bases. Germline V gives CDR1 MNHEY, CDR2 SVGAGI. The CDR3 runs 13 residues.

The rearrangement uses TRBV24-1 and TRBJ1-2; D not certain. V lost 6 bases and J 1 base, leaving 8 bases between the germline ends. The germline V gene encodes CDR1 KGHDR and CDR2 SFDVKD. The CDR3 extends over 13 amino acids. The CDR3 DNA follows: TGTGCCACCAGTTCAGGCAGTAACTATGGCTACACCTTC. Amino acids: CATSSGSNYGYTF.

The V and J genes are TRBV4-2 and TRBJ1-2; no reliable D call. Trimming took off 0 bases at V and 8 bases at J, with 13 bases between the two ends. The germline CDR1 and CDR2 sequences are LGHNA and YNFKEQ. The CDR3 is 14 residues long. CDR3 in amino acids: CASSQEEGGRGYTF. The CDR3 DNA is TGTGCCAGCAGCCAAGAGGAGGGAGGACGAGGCTACACCTTC.

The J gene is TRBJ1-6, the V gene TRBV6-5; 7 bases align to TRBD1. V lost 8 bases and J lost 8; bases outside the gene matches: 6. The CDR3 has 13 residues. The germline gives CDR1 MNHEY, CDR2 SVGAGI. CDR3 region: CASFDREYSPLHF. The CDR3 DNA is TGTGCCAGCTTTGACAGGGAATATTCACCCCTCCACTTT.

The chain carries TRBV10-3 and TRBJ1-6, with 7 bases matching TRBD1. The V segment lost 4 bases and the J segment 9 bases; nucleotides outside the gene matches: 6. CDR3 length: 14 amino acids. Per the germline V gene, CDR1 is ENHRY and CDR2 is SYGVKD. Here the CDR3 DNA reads TGTGCCATCAGTGTCGACAGGGTTGGTTCACCCCTCCACTTT. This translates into CAISVDRVGSPLHF.

The CDR3 nucleotides read TGTGCCTGGAGTTTGGGCAGGATAACCACTGAAGCTTTCTTT. Its protein is CAWSLGRITTEAFF. The chain carries TRBV30 and TRBJ1-1, with D hard to call. V shed 2 bases and J shed 4 bases, with 14 bases lying between them. This CDR3 comprises 14 residues. Germline values: CDR1 GTSNPN, CDR2 SVGIG (reference sequence).

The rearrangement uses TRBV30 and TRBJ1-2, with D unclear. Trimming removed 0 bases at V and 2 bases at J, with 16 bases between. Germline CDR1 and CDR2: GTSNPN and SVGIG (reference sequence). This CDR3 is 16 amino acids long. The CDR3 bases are TGTGCCTGGAGTGTACTTGCGGGGAACGGGAACTATGGCTACACCTTC. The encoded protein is CAWSVLAGNGNYGYTF.

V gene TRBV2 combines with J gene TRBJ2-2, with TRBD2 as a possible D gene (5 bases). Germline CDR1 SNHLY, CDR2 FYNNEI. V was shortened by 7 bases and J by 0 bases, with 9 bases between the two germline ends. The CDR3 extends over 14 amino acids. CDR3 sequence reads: CASTPGTNTGELFF. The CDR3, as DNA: TGTGCCAGCACTCCGGGGACGAACACCGGGGAGCTGTTTTTT.

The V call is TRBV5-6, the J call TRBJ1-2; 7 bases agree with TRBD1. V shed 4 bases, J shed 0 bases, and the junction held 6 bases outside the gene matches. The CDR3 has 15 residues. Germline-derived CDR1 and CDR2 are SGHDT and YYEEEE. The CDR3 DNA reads TGTGCCAGCAGCAGAACAGGGGAGGCTAACTATGGCTACACCTTC. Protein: CASSRTGEANYGYTF.

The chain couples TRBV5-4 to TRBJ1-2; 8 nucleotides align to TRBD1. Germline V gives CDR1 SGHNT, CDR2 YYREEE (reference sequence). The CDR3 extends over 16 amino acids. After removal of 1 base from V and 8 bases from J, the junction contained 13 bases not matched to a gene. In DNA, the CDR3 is TGTGCCAGCAGCTTGAAGGGGCAGGGGGCAGTTAACGGCTACACCTTC. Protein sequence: CASSLKGQGAVNGYTF.

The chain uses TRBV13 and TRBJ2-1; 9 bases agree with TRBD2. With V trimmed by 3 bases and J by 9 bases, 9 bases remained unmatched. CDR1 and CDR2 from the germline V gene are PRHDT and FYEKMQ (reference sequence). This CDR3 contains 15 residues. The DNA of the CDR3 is TGTGCCAGCAGCTTTTTTGGCGGGGGGGCTCCTGAGCAGTTCTTC. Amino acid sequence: CASSFFGGGAPEQFF.

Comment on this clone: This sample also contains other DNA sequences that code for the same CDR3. CDR3 nucleotides: TGTGCCAGCAGTCCGGACAGTAACTATGGCTACACCTTC. Encoded protein: CASSPDSNYGYTF. This chain connects TRBV2 to TRBJ1-2; TRBD1 is a possible D gene (6 bases). The CDR3 is 13 residues long. Germline loops: CDR1 SNHLY, CDR2 FYNNEI. The ends were cut back, 5 bases at V and 1 base at J, with 8 bases in the middle.

CDR3 nucleotide sequence: TGTGCCAGTAGTATGATGGGAGATAGCAATCAGCCCCAGCATTTT. Amino acids: CASSMMGDSNQPQHF. The chain links TRBV19 to TRBJ1-5; D ambiguous. CDR1 is LNHDA and CDR2 is SQIVND in the germline V gene (reference sequence). V was trimmed by 3 bases and J by 0 bases, leaving 9 bases between them. The CDR3 has 15 amino acids.

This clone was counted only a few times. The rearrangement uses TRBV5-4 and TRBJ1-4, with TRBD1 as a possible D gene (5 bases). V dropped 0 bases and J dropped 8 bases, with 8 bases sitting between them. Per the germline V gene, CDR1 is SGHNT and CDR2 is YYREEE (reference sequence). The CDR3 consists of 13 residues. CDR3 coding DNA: TGTGCCAGCAGCTTGGGTCGGGGGGAAAAACTGTTTTTT. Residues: CASSLGRGEKLFF.

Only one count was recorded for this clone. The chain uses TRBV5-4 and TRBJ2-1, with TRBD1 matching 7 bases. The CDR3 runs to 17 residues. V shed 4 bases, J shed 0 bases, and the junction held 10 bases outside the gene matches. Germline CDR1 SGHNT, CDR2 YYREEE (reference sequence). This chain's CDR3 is CASSPPGTASSYNEQFF. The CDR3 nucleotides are TGTGCCAGCAGCCCCCCTGGGACAGCGAGCTCCTACAATGAGCAGTTCTTC.

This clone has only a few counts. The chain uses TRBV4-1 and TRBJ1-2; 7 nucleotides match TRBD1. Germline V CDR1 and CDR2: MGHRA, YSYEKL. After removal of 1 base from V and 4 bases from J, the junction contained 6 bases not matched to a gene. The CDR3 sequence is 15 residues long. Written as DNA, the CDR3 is TGCGCCAGCAGCCAAGGAGACAGGGACTTCTATGGCTACACCTTC. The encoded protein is CASSQGDRDFYGYTF.

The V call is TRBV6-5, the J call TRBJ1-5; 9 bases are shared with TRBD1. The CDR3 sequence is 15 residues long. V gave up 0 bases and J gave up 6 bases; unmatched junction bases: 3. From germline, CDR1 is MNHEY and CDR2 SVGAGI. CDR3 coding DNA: TGTGCCAGCAGTTACTCTTCGGACAGGGGTCAGCCCCAGCATTTT. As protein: CASSYSSDRGQPQHF.

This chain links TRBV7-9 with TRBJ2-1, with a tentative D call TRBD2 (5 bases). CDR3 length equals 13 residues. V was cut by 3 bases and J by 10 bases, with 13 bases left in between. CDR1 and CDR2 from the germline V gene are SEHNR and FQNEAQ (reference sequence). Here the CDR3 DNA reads TGTGCCAGCAGCTTGATCGGGGTTCGGGAGCAGTTCTTC. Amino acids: CASSLIGVREQFF.

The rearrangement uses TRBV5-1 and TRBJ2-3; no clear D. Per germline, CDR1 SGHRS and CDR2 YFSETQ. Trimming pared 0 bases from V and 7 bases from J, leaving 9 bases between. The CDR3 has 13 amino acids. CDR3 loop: CASSLDTQYTQYF. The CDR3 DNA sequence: TGCGCCAGCAGCTTGGACACGCAGTATACGCAGTATTTT.

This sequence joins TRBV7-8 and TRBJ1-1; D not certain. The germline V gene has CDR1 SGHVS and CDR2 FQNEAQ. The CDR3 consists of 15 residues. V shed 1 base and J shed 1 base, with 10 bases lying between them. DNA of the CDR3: TGTGCCAGCAGCTTAGGCATAGCCTCGAACACTGAAGCTTTCTTT. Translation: CASSLGIASNTEAFF.

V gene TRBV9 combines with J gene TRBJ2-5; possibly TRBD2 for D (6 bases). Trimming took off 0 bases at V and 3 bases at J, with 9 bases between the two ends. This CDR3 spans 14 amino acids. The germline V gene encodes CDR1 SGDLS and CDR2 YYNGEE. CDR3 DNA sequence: TGTGCCAGCAGCGTAGGGGACTGGAAAGAGACCCAGTACTTC. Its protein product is CASSVGDWKETQYF.